Following are 27 T cell receptor beta chains from one sample sequenced in a study of blood T cell repertoires in COVID-19. The protocol was immunoSEQ multiplex PCR, while the TCRdb copy is restricted to in-frame clones and leaves out a portion. The sample includes some 530,000 clones, 75% to 90% of them seen just once. Sequenced input: peripheral blood. These receptors were obtained from a human donor in a cohort sampled during active COVID-19.

The chain employs TRBV5-1 and TRBJ2-4; tentative D call: TRBD1 (6 bases). V lost 0 bases to trimming and J lost 7 bases, with 17 bases between them. The CDR3 consists of 16 residues. Germline assignment: CDR1 SGHRS and CDR2 YFSETQ. In DNA form, the CDR3 reads TGCGCCAGCAGCTTGGCCGGGGACACCTCCGGGAACATTCAGTACTTC. Translation: CASSLAGDTSGNIQYF.

This sequence joins TRBV24-1 and TRBJ2-1, with 8 bases matching TRBD2. Germline assignment: CDR1 KGHDR and CDR2 SFDVKD. The CDR3 contains 16 residues. With V trimmed by 4 bases and J by 0 bases, 4 bases remained unmatched. CDR3 DNA: TGTGCCACCAGTGACACCGGGAGGGTCTCCTACAATGAGCAGTTCTTC. Residues: CATSDTGRVSYNEQFF.

The chain has TRBV18 and TRBJ2-5; the D gene is possibly TRBD2 (6 bases). Germline CDR1 is KGHSH and CDR2 is LQKENI. The CDR3 is 15 residues long. Trimming removed 2 bases at V and 5 bases at J, with 15 bases between. The CDR3 sequence: CASSPFAGSEETQYF. CDR3 sequence (DNA): TGTGCCAGCTCACCATTCGCGGGAAGCGAGGAGACCCAGTACTTC.

This clone was seen a handful of times. The chain couples TRBV6-5 to TRBJ2-2; possible D gene TRBD1, 6 bases. Looked up from germline, CDR1 is MNHEY and CDR2 is SVGAGI. The CDR3 totals 14 residues. Trimming cost V 7 bases and J 4 bases, with 13 bases left between them. The CDR3 nucleotides read TGTGCCAGCATAGGGACACCCCTCACCGGGGAGCTGTTTTTT. Its protein product is CASIGTPLTGELFF.

The V gene is TRBV5-4, the J gene TRBJ2-5; 7 bases map to TRBD2. V was clipped by 4 bases and J by 2 bases; unmatched bases: 8. The CDR3 has 15 amino acids. Germline values: CDR1 SGHNT, CDR2 YYREEE (reference sequence). For the CDR3, the DNA is TGTGCCAGCAGCACTAGACTAGCAGGGCAAGAGACCCAGTACTTC. Translating it yields CASSTRLAGQETQYF.

This chain links TRBV25-1 with TRBJ2-7; 8 nucleotides align to TRBD1. After removal of 1 base from V and 6 bases from J, the junction contained 8 bases not matched to a gene. The CDR3 runs to 15 residues. Germline V gene data show CDR1 as MGHDK and CDR2 as SYGVNS. In DNA, the CDR3 is TGTGCCAGCAGTGAATCCCTCTCAGGGGGCTCCGAGCAGTACTTC. Its protein product is CASSESLSGGSEQYF.

This chain connects TRBV4-3 to TRBJ1-6, with TRBD1 as a possible D gene (5 bases). Trimming removed 2 bases from V and 10 bases from J, with 18 bases in between. Germline loops: CDR1 LGHNA, CDR2 YSLEER. The CDR3 runs to 16 residues. CDR3 DNA sequence: TGCGCCAGCAGCCAACAAACTACAGTCGGGGGATCACCCCTCCACTTT. This sequence encodes CASSQQTTVGGSPLHF.

The rearrangement joins TRBV5-1 to TRBJ1-3; D gene unclear. CDR1 and CDR2 from the germline V gene are SGHRS and YFSETQ. The length of the CDR3 is 15 residues. Trimming shortened V by 0 bases and J by 3 bases, and 10 bases separated the two germline ends. The DNA of the CDR3 is TGCGCCAGCAGCTTGGCCGGGGTCTTTGGAAACACCATATATTTT. Translation gives CASSLAGVFGNTIYF.

This clone appeared once. The chain combines TRBV19 with TRBJ1-1; no clear D. The ends were cut back, 6 bases at V and 5 bases at J, with 22 bases in the middle. From germline, CDR1 is LNHDA and CDR2 SQIVND (reference sequence). The CDR3 has 16 residues. The CDR3 protein is CASSPLTATTRTEAFF. For the CDR3, the DNA is TGTGCCAGTAGCCCTCTAACCGCGACTACTCGGACTGAAGCTTTCTTT.

V and J are TRBV7-9 and TRBJ2-7; D not resolved. V was pared by 0 bases and J by 1 base, with 7 bases between. Looked up from germline, CDR1 is SEHNR and CDR2 is FQNEAQ (reference sequence). The CDR3 loop spans 14 amino acids. The CDR3 reads CASSLAQSSYEQYF. The CDR3 DNA sequence: TGTGCCAGCAGCTTAGCGCAGTCTTCCTACGAGCAGTACTTC.

This chain uses TRBV30 with TRBJ1-1; D gene ambiguous. In germline, CDR1 is GTSNPN, CDR2 SVGIG (reference sequence). CDR3 length: 15 amino acids. Deletions cut 2 bases from V and 0 bases from J, with 13 bases between. The CDR3 protein is CAWSPSLQMNTEAFF. The CDR3 bases are TGTGCCTGGAGTCCCTCCTTGCAGATGAACACTGAAGCTTTCTTT. The full variable domain, with the rest looked up from reference TRBV30 and TRBJ1-1, is SQTIHQWPATLVQPVGSPLSLECTVEGTSNPNLYWYRQAAGRGLQLLFYSVGIGQISSEVPQNLSASRPQDRQFILSSKKLLLSDSGFYLCAWSPSLQMNTEAFFGQGTRLTVV.

The V and J genes are TRBV3-1 (or the pseudogene TRBV3-2) and TRBJ2-1; D not resolved. This CDR3 contains 15 residues. Germline V gives CDR1 LGHDT, CDR2 YNNKEL (reference sequence). Trimming left V 0 bases short and J 1 base short, with 7 bases between. CDR3 sequence (DNA): TGTGCCAGCAGCCAAGATACTCGATCCTACAATGAGCAGTTCTTC. Its protein product is CASSQDTRSYNEQFF.

Points on this clone: This same CDR3 is encoded by further DNA sequences in the sample. This chain connects TRBV28 to TRBJ1-1, with TRBD1 as a possible D gene (5 bases). From germline, CDR1 is MDHEN and CDR2 SYDVKM. Deletions cut 5 bases from V and 4 bases from J, with 11 bases between. There are 13 residues in the CDR3. The CDR3: CASSLQGGTEAFF. The CDR3 DNA sequence: TGTGCCAGCAGTCTTCAGGGAGGCACTGAAGCTTTCTTT.

The chain joins TRBV6-5 to TRBJ2-5; D gene ambiguous. The V end was cut by 2 bases, the J end by 5 bases, with 18 bases between. The germline gives CDR1 MNHEY, CDR2 SVGAGI. This CDR3 comprises 16 residues. This CDR3 is CASSYRGALLMETQYF. The CDR3 DNA sequence: TGTGCCAGCAGTTACAGAGGCGCCCTGCTAATGGAGACCCAGTACTTC.

This rearrangement joins TRBV28 to TRBJ1-6; TRBD1 matches 9 bases. V gave up 3 bases and J gave up 5 bases; unmatched junction bases: 2. CDR1 and CDR2 from the germline V gene are MDHEN and SYDVKM. The CDR3 covers 15 residues. The CDR3 region is CASSFRDRDNSPLHF. Written as DNA, the CDR3 is TGTGCCAGCAGTTTTCGGGACAGGGATAATTCACCCCTCCACTTT.

The chain joins TRBV20-1 to TRBJ2-1; 8 nucleotides line up with TRBD2. The CDR3 sequence is 17 residues long. The germline V gene has CDR1 DFQATT and CDR2 SNEGSKA (reference sequence). The trim removed 3 bases at V and 7 bases at J, leaving 17 bases unmatched. In nucleotides, the CDR3 is TGCAGTGCTAGTCCGAACCTACTAGCGGCATATGGGAATGAGCAGTTCTTC. It yields the protein CSASPNLLAAYGNEQFF.

The chain carries TRBV28 and TRBJ2-2, with 7 bases fitting TRBD1. CDR1 is MDHEN and CDR2 is SYDVKM in the germline V gene. V shed 5 bases, J shed 6 bases, and the junction held 3 bases outside the gene matches. This CDR3 spans 13 amino acids. CDR3 sequence (DNA): TGTGCCAGCAGTGTACAGGGGTCCGGGGAGCTGTTTTTT. It encodes CASSVQGSGELFF. Full variable domain (missing parts from reference TRBV28 and TRBJ2-2): DVKVTQSSRYLVKRTGEKVFLECVQDMDHENMFWYRQDPGLGLRLIYFSYDVKMKEKGDIPEGYSVSREKKERFSLILESASTNQTSMYLCASSVQGSGELFFGEGSRLTVL.

V and J are TRBV12-3 or TRBV12-4 and TRBJ2-1; D perhaps matches TRBD2 (5 bases). Trimming removed 4 bases from V and 5 bases from J, with 9 bases in between. The CDR3 loop spans 13 amino acids. The CDR3 reads CASSSGLNNEQFF. Here the CDR3 DNA reads TGTGCCAGCAGTTCCGGACTCAACAATGAGCAGTTCTTC.

The chain recombines TRBV7-9 with TRBJ2-1; 9 bases are shared with TRBD1. CDR1 is SEHNR and CDR2 is FQNEAQ in the germline V gene (reference sequence). The J segment lost 5 bases and the V segment lost 3 bases, leaving 11 bases of the junction unmatched. CDR3 length: 17 residues. The CDR3 sequence: CASSLGAQGAPDNEQFF. The DNA for the CDR3 is TGTGCCAGCAGCTTGGGGGCACAGGGGGCGCCGGACAATGAGCAGTTCTTC.

This clone showed up just a few times. The rearrangement links TRBV30 to TRBJ1-1; D is unclear. The CDR3 has 13 residues. Germline CDR1 is GTSNPN and CDR2 is SVGIG (reference sequence). Trimming cost V 2 bases and J 1 base, with 8 bases left between them. This CDR3 reads CAWSLNRNTEAFF. In DNA, the CDR3 is TGTGCCTGGAGTCTCAACAGGAACACTGAAGCTTTCTTT.

The V gene is TRBV5-1, the J gene TRBJ1-4; D unclear. V shed 4 bases and J shed 7 bases, with 17 bases lying between them. This CDR3 comprises 15 residues. Germline V CDR1 and CDR2: SGHRS, YFSETQ. CDR3 bases: TGCGCCAGCAGCCCCAAGAAGGAGGTTGGTGAAAAACTGTTTTTT. It codes for CASSPKKEVGEKLFF.

This chain links TRBV3-1 (or the pseudogene TRBV3-2) with TRBJ2-3; 8 bases are shared with TRBD2. CDR1 LGHDT and CDR2 YNNKEL come from the germline V gene (reference sequence). There are 15 residues in the CDR3. Trimming took 0 bases from V and 5 from J; bases not matched to a gene: 4. The CDR3 protein is CASSQERLAGDTQYF. In DNA form, the CDR3 reads TGTGCCAGCAGCCAAGAAAGGCTAGCGGGAGATACGCAGTATTTT.

The gene calls are TRBV24-1 and TRBJ2-1, with D unclear. CDR1 and CDR2 from the germline V gene are KGHDR and SFDVKD. The V and J ends lost 3 bases and 0 bases respectively, with 11 bases between them. The CDR3 totals 16 residues. The DNA for the CDR3 is TGTGCCACCAGTGATGGAGTAGCCGACTCCTACAATGAGCAGTTCTTC. This gives the protein CATSDGVADSYNEQFF.

The chain links TRBV28 to TRBJ2-2, with TRBD2 identical over 14 bases. The CDR3 loop spans 19 amino acids. The J segment lost 4 bases and the V segment lost 2 bases, leaving 9 bases of the junction unmatched. CDR1 MDHEN and CDR2 SYDVKM come from the germline V gene. CDR3 nucleotides: TGTGCCAGCAGTTTACTGGGGACTAGCGGGAGTCCGGGCACCGGGGAGCTGTTTTTT. It is translated as CASSLLGTSGSPGTGELFF.

As DNA, the CDR3 is TGTGCCTGGATCCTTAAGTGGTCTAGCGGCCGAGAGACCCAGTACTTC. Amino acids: CAWILKWSSGRETQYF. The chain combines TRBV30 with TRBJ2-5; TRBD2 aligns across 7 bases. Germline loops: CDR1 GTSNPN, CDR2 SVGIG (reference sequence). The CDR3 consists of 16 residues. Germline trimming cut 4 bases from V and 4 bases from J; bases unmatched to any gene: 15. Supplemented by reference TRBV30 and TRBJ2-5, the full variable domain reads SQTIHQWPATLVQPVGSPLSLECTVEGTSNPNLYWYRQAAGRGLQLLFYSVGIGQISSEVPQNLSASRPQDRQFILSSKKLLLSDSGFYLCAWILKWSSGRETQYFGPGTRLLVL.

The chain uses TRBV9 and TRBJ1-2; 7 bases match TRBD1. Germline V gene sequence: CDR1 SGDLS, CDR2 YYNGEE. The trim removed 0 bases at V and 6 bases at J, leaving 11 bases unmatched. CDR3 length equals 16 residues. CDR3 nucleotide sequence: TGTGCCAGCAGCGTAGAGACAGGGCAGCCCCGGGATGGCTACACCTTC. It is translated as CASSVETGQPRDGYTF.

This rearrangement joins TRBV4-1 to TRBJ1-1, with TRBD1 identical over 7 bases. J lost 3 bases, V lost 0 bases, and 7 bases had no gene match. Germline values: CDR1 MGHRA, CDR2 YSYEKL. The CDR3 totals 16 residues. The CDR3 region has the DNA TGCGCCAGCAGCCAAGACTCCGGACAGGAGTACACTGAAGCTTTCTTT. Its translation: CASSQDSGQEYTEAFF.